This T cell receptor (beta chain) came from a study of cytomegalovirus exposure and HLA in healthy donors. In the case of this clone: Antigen: not known.

Findings and caveats of the study: In a later analysis, CMV-associated beta chains were mostly HLA-associated, it appeared.

PCR employed 60 Vbeta and 13 Jbeta primers. The table came from immunoSEQ multiplex PCR; TCRdb's copy has only in-frame clones and leaves some out. This sample has under 150,000 clones, with 70% to 75% found just once. The CDR3 is made up of 14 amino acids. From germline, CDR1 is MNHEY and CDR2 SVGAGI. The ends lost 6 bases at V and 3 bases at J; junction bases unmatched: 5. Sequencing used PBMCs. The rearrangement joins TRBV6-5 to TRBJ1-5, with TRBD1 identical over 7 bases. The receptor was derived from a woman aged 40 to 55 in good health and CMV-seronegative. DNA for the CDR3: TGTGCCAGCAGCTCTACAGGGGCCAATCAGCCCCAGCATTTT. This codes for CASSSTGANQPQHF.